This is a list of T cell receptor beta chains from one sample in a study of PD-1 blockade in classical Hodgkin lymphoma. Libraries were prepared by immunoSEQ multiplex PCR; TCRdb keeps only in-frame clonotypes and omits some of them. The sample contains about 27,000 clones, about two thirds of which appear only once. The sequences come from peripheral blood mononuclear cells (PBMCs), collected before the fourth cycle of nivolumab. These receptors were collected from a human donor with classical Hodgkin lymphoma. Both conserved end residues are part of each CDR3. D genes are given only for firm matches. Size tells how often a clone was seen (once, few, many) or the class of an expanded clone, and some rows leave it out.

>-|TRBV30|TRBJ2-5|-
TGTGCCTGGAGTAGCCGAGGGCGGTTGGAAGAGACCCAGTACTTC
CAWSSRGRLEETQYF
>-|TRBV6-5|TRBJ1-5|-
TGTGCCAGCAGTGGGGCAGGGTCTAGCAATCAGCCCCAGCATTTT
CASSGAGSSNQPQHF
>-|TRBV7-6|TRBJ2-4|-
TGTGCCAGCAGCTTAGGGCCTAGCGAGGGCCAAAACATTCAGTACTTC
CASSLGPSEGQNIQYF
>few|TRBV2|TRBJ1-2|-
TGTGCCAGCATTCCAGGGGTAGGGAACTATGGCTACACCTTC
CASIPGVGNYGYTF
>-|TRBV6-5|TRBJ1-2|-
TGTGCCAGCAGCGCTGGACCTAACTATGGCTACACCTTC
CASSAGPNYGYTF
>few|TRBV5-3|TRBJ1-1|-
TGTGCCAGACTTCTGAACAGGGAGGCGAACACTGAAGCTTTCTTT
CARLLNREANTEAFF
>-|TRBV9|TRBJ1-6|-
TGTGCCAGCAGCGGTACAGTAAGTTCACCCCTCCACTTT
CASSGTVSSPLHF
>-|TRBV19|TRBJ1-1|-
TGTGCCAGTAGTACCGACCGGAACACTGAAGCTTTCTTT
CASSTDRNTEAFF
>-|TRBV7-2|TRBJ2-5|TRBD2
TGTGCCAGCAGCCGAGCGGGGTTGGGCAGAGCGGAAGAGACCCAGTACTTC
CASSRAGLGRAEETQYF
>-|TRBV2|TRBJ2-1|-
TGTGCCAGCAGCTCGAATATGCAGGGGATTTTCAGTGAGCAGTTCTTC
CASSSNMQGIFSEQFF
>-|TRBV18|TRBJ2-4|-
TGTGCCAGCTCACCAGCGGGGCTAGCCAAAAACATTCAGTACTTC
CASSPAGLAKNIQYF
>few|TRBV7-8|TRBJ2-5|-
TGTGCCAGCAGCCCCCCGGGCGGCCAAGAGACCCAGTACTTC
CASSPPGGQETQYF
>-|TRBV12-5|TRBJ1-4|-
TGTGCTAGTGACCAGGGGTTTGCAACTAATGAAAAACTGTTTTTT
CASDQGFATNEKLFF
>-|TRBV19|TRBJ1-2|TRBD1
TGTGCCACGAGGGGGCAGGGCAACTATGGCTACACCTTC
CATRGQGNYGYTF
>-|TRBV28|TRBJ2-7|-
TGTGCCAGCAGTCCCGGGGGAAGGACCAGGGGCGAGCAGTACTTC
CASSPGGRTRGEQYF
>-|TRBV4-2|TRBJ1-5|TRBD1
TGTGCCAGCAGCTCAAGCTGGACAGGGGGCAATCAGCCCCAGCATTTT
CASSSSWTGGNQPQHF
>-|TRBV6-1|TRBJ2-2|TRBD2
TGTGCCTGTGGGACTAGCGGGGGGTTCGGGGAGCTGTTTTTT
CACGTSGGFGELFF
>medium-sized|TRBV2|TRBJ1-5|-
TGTGCCAGCAGTGAATTGGGACATCAGCCCCAGCATTTT
CASSELGHQPQHF
>-|TRBV25-1|TRBJ1-2|TRBD1
TGTGCCAGCAGTGAACAAAGACCGGGACAGGGGCTCTATGGCTACACCTTC
CASSEQRPGQGLYGYTF
>-|TRBV7-9|TRBJ2-7|-
TGTGCCAGCAGCATGGGACTCCTAGACGAGCAGTACTTC
CASSMGLLDEQYF
>-|TRBV13|TRBJ1-5|TRBD1
TGTGCCAGCAGCTTAGGCTCCCAGGGGGATCAGCCCCAGCATTTT
CASSLGSQGDQPQHF
>-|TRBV6-6|TRBJ2-1|TRBD2
TGTGCCAGCAGTTTTACTCCGGGACTAGCGTGGGTTGAGCAGTTCTTC
CASSFTPGLAWVEQFF
>-|TRBV5-1|TRBJ2-7|-
TGCGCCAGCAGCTTGGCTGGCCGGGACCACGAGCAGTACTTC
CASSLAGRDHEQYF
>-|TRBV7-2|TRBJ1-5|-
TGTGCCAGCAGCTCAGGACAGCGCAATCAGCCCCAGCATTTT
CASSSGQRNQPQHF
>-|TRBV6-5|TRBJ2-7|-
TGTGCCAGCAGTTACTCGAGTCAGTACGAGCAGTACTTC
CASSYSSQYEQYF
>-|TRBV7-9|TRBJ2-7|-
TGTGCCAGCAGGGGGGGAAGGAGAAACGAGCAGTACTTC
CASRGGRRNEQYF
>-|TRBV6-6|TRBJ2-7|TRBD1
TGTGCCAGCAGTGGACCGGGACAGGGATCGTACGAGCAGTACTTC
CASSGPGQGSYEQYF
>few|TRBV7-9|TRBJ1-2|TRBD1
TGTGCCAGCAGCTCGGCCGACAGGGACTATGGCTACACCTTC
CASSSADRDYGYTF
>-|TRBV18|TRBJ2-5|-
TGTGCCAGCTCACCACGACTCCCGAAAGAGACCCAGTACTTC
CASSPRLPKETQYF
>-|TRBV2|TRBJ2-1|TRBD1
TGTGCATCCCAGACAGGGATCAATGAGCAGTTCTTC
CASQTGINEQFF
>-|TRBV19|TRBJ2-1|-
TGTGCCAGTAGTATAGATTGGGCTAGCAATGAGCAGTTCTTC
CASSIDWASNEQFF
>once|TRBV4-1|TRBJ2-7|TRBD2
TGCGCCAGCAGCCCCCTGGGGGGACTAGCGGACTCCTACGAGCAGTACTTC
CASSPLGGLADSYEQYF
>-|TRBV12-1|TRBJ1-3|-
TGTGCCCATCAATCGGGGGGCGCGGGAAACACCATATATTTT
CAHQSGGAGNTIYF
>-|TRBV19|TRBJ1-2|-
TGTGCCACGTCGACGGCCCAGGGCTATGGCTACACCTTC
CATSTAQGYGYTF
>-|TRBV11-2|TRBJ2-2|TRBD2
TGTGCCAGCAACCCCGGGACTAGCGGGCTACACCGGGGAGCTGTTTTT
CASNPGTSGLHRGAVF
>once|TRBV7-9|TRBJ1-3|-
TGTGCCAGCAGCTTAGAAGGCAGACTAACTGGAAACACCATATATTTT
CASSLEGRLTGNTIYF
>-|TRBV19|TRBJ1-1|-
TGTGCCAGTAGTATGTCGGCAGGGGCCGACACTGAAGCTTTCTTT
CASSMSAGADTEAFF